The T cell receptor beta chain described here comes from a study of T cell responses to AZD1222 COVID-19 vaccine. Regarding the study as a whole: Baseline testing showed seropositivity in only five to seven AZD1222 recipients.

As concerns this clone: Its target is unknown.

Germline V gene sequence: CDR1 KGHSH, CDR2 LQKENI. V was pared by 4 bases and J by 0 bases, with 12 bases between. This CDR3 has 15 residues. Only in-frame clones appear in the TCRdb table, and some are missing; sequencing was by immunoSEQ multiplex PCR. This table holds roughly 97,000 clones, approximately 91% found once. This receptor was obtained from an adult in good health. The chain combines TRBV18 with TRBJ1-2; unclear D gene. The source was peripheral blood, collected on day 0 of AZD1222 vaccination. The CDR3 nucleotides are TGTGCCAGCTCACACACGCCGGATACTAACTATGGCTACACCTTC. The encoded protein is CASSHTPDTNYGYTF.